The next 29 T cell receptor beta chains were all read from a single sample in a study of spatial heterogeneity in lung cancer. Study-level results: Expanded alpha and beta TCR counts within tumors tracked tumor mutation counts.

One entry per CDR3 protein results from TCRdb running MiXCR on the 5' RACE reads. The table records 1,500 or so distinct CDR3 sequences, around 10% of them present only once. Time point in this sample: sample taken at primary tumor resection. These TCRs' antigens remain unknown. This specimen was lung tumor tissue, taken at surgery. These receptors originate from a female donor with early-stage non-small cell lung cancer.

By sample fraction, this clonotype is medium-sized. With the library built for alpha chains, this beta chain is off target and its frequency is not meaningful. The chain recombines TRBV5-1 with TRBJ2-7, with D uncertain. The CDR3 totals 15 residues. Trimming took off 1 base at V and 2 bases at J, with 13 bases between the two ends. CDR1 is SGHRS and CDR2 is YFSETQ in the germline V gene. This chain's CDR3 is CASSLTPDQTYEQYF. The DNA of the CDR3 is TGCGCCAGCAGCTTGACGCCCGACCAAACCTACGAGCAGTACTTC.

In its sample, this clonotype ranks as medium-sized. The library was designed around alpha chains, so this beta chain is a stray read whose abundance carries little weight. The V call is TRBV4-3, the J call TRBJ2-1; TRBD2 matches at 8 bases. Germline CDR1 and CDR2: LGHNA and YSLEER. This CDR3 spans 17 amino acids. V lost 1 base and J lost 2; bases outside the gene matches: 7. CDR3 DNA sequence: TGCGCCAGCAGCCAAGCGGGGGGGAAGCGGCCCTACAATGAGCAGTTCTTC. It specifies CASSQAGGKRPYNEQFF.

This clonotype was counted only a few times. This beta chain turned up in a library designed for alpha chains; as an off-target read, its abundance says little. This rearrangement joins TRBV24-1 to TRBJ2-4; weak D call: TRBD1 (5 bases). The CDR3 has 15 residues. The germline gives CDR1 KGHDR, CDR2 SFDVKD. V was clipped by 3 bases and J by 8 bases, with 16 bases between them. The CDR3 reads CATSDPSSRADIQYF. CDR3 in DNA: TGTGCCACCAGTGATCCATCATCCAGGGCGGACATTCAGTACTTC.

By sample fraction, this clonotype is medium-sized (0.01 to 0.1%). A library prepared for alpha chains yielded this beta chain as an off-target read; its size is of little meaning. J is TRBJ2-5 and V is TRBV7-2; 9 nucleotides match TRBD2. J was trimmed by 5 bases and V by 5 bases; bases with no gene match: 9. Germline CDR1 and CDR2: SGHTA and FQGNSA. The CDR3 length is 15 residues. The CDR3 loop reads CASSKIAGARETQYF. The CDR3 DNA is TGTGCCAGCAGCAAGATAGCGGGGGCTCGGGAGACCCAGTACTTC.

This clonotype is judged medium-sized. This beta chain is a stray sequence in a library constructed for alpha chains; its clone size is not meaningful. The chain carries TRBV4-1 and TRBJ1-1; a weak D match, TRBD1 (5 bases). Germline V gene lookup returns CDR1 MGHRA and CDR2 YSYEKL. Trimming stripped 2 bases from V and 8 bases from J, with 15 bases between. The CDR3 extends over 14 amino acids. The CDR3 coding sequence is TGCGCCAGCAGCCAAATCCTGGCGGGGGGGGAAGCTTTCTTT. Residues: CASSQILAGGEAFF.

Note on this clonotype: The library was prepared for alpha chains; this beta chain is a stray read, so its frequency means little. J is TRBJ2-1 and V is TRBV7-2; 13 bases are shared with TRBD2. J gave up 9 bases and V 9 bases, and 11 bases lay outside the gene matches. CDR3 length: 15 amino acids. Germline V gene sequence: CDR1 SGHTA, CDR2 FQGNSA. The CDR3 DNA reads TGTGCCAGTGGGGGCGGGACTAGCGGGAAACTTGAGCAGTTCTTC. The encoded protein is CASGGGTSGKLEQFF.

With respect to this clonotype: Within a library made for alpha chains, this beta chain is off target, and its count is uninformative. J is TRBJ2-2 and V is TRBV5-1, with D possibly being TRBD2 (5 bases). Germline V gene data show CDR1 as SGHRS and CDR2 as YFSETQ. Between the trimmed V and J ends, which lost 0 bases and 9 bases, there was a span of 15 bases. The CDR3 spans 15 residues. CDR3 sequence (DNA): TGCGCCAGCAGCTTGGAGGCGGCTGCCGGGAGGGAGCTGTTTTTT. Translation: CASSLEAAAGRELFF. Full variable domain (outside the CDR3, taken from reference TRBV5-1 and TRBJ2-2): KAGVTQTPRYLIKTRGQQVTLSCSPISGHRSVSWYQQTPGQGLQFLFEYFSETQRNKGNFPGRFSGRQFSNSRSEMNVSTLELGDSALYLCASSLEAAAGRELFFGEGSRLTVL.

By sample fraction, this clonotype is medium-sized. This beta chain represents an off-target read in a library built for alpha chains; its size is of limited meaning. This chain links TRBV20-1 with TRBJ2-1, with no clear D. CDR1 and CDR2 (germline): DFQATT, SNEGSKA (reference sequence). V gave up 4 bases and J gave up 5 bases, with 9 bases separating them. The CDR3 is made up of 12 amino acids. The CDR3, as DNA: TGCAGTGCTATTTCACAGAACAATGAGCAGTTCTTC. Its protein product is CSAISQNNEQFF.

This clonotype has just a few counts. The size of this beta chain means little, since it is a stray read in a library made for alpha chains. This rearrangement joins TRBV5-4 to TRBJ2-2, with D unclear. CDR3 length: 14 residues. Germline CDR1 and CDR2: SGHNT and YYREEE (reference sequence). The V gene lost 2 bases and the J gene lost 6 bases, with 11 bases spanning the gap. The CDR3 DNA reads as TGTGCCAGCAGCTTACCAGACCATTCCGGGGAGCTGTTTTTT. It translates to CASSLPDHSGELFF.

In its sample, this clonotype is medium-sized. This beta chain is an unintended read in a library built for alpha chains; its size means little. The rearrangement joins TRBV14 to TRBJ1-1, with D possibly matching TRBD1 (5 bases). Trimming took 6 bases from V and 3 from J, leaving 14 bases between them. Per the germline V gene, CDR1 is SGHDN and CDR2 is FVKESK. This CDR3 contains 14 residues. The CDR3 protein is CASRFWGEDTEAFF. The CDR3 coding sequence is TGTGCCAGCAGATTCTGGGGGGAAGACACTGAAGCTTTCTTT.

Sample share makes this clonotype medium-sized. Found in a library prepared for alpha chains, this beta chain is an off-target read, and its abundance has little meaning. The CDR3 protein is CSVDAQVQETQYF. CDR3 in DNA: TGCAGCGTTGATGCCCAGGTCCAAGAGACCCAGTACTTC. The chain has TRBV29-1 and TRBJ2-5, with D uncertain. Germline V gives CDR1 SQVTM, CDR2 ANQGSEA. V lost 3 bases and J 1 base, leaving 9 bases between the germline ends. The CDR3 consists of 13 residues.

Judged by abundance, this clonotype is large. Since it is a stray read in a library aimed at alpha chains, this beta chain has a size that is not meaningful. The chain couples TRBV6-5 to TRBJ1-4, with D unclear. Per germline, CDR1 MNHEY and CDR2 SVGAGI. Trimming pared 2 bases from V and 0 bases from J, leaving 7 bases between. The CDR3 is 15 amino acids. DNA of the CDR3: TGTGCCAGCAGTTACGAGGGAGCAACTAATGAAAAACTGTTTTTT. This sequence encodes CASSYEGATNEKLFF.

About this clonotype: The library was built for alpha chains, so this beta chain is an off-target read and its size means little. This chain joins TRBV6-2 or TRBV6-3 and TRBJ2-7, with 9 bases fitting TRBD2. Per germline, CDR1 MNHEY and CDR2 SVGEGT. V gave up 6 bases and J gave up 2 bases; unmatched junction bases: 14. The CDR3 has 17 residues. CDR3 in amino acids: CASRQPKASGDTYEQYF. The CDR3 coding sequence is TGTGCCAGCAGGCAGCCGAAAGCTAGCGGGGATACCTACGAGCAGTACTTC.

This clonotype was seen only a few times. The size of this beta chain means little, since it is a stray read in a library made for alpha chains. The chain employs TRBV5-8 and TRBJ1-2; D uncertain. CDR1 is SGHTS and CDR2 is YDEGEE in the germline V gene. This CDR3 comprises 12 residues. V was trimmed by 0 bases and J by 3 bases, leaving 3 bases between them. CDR3 sequence (DNA): TGTGCCAGCAGCTTGGCCGACTATGGCTACACCTTC. Encoded protein: CASSLADYGYTF.

This clonotype was observed a few times. As an off-target read in a library built for alpha chains, this beta chain has a frequency of little significance. V and J are TRBV6-2 or TRBV6-3 and TRBJ2-7, with TRBD1 identical over 11 bases. Trimming at V came to 8 bases and at J to 0 bases, leaving 3 bases not matched to a gene. CDR3 length: 14 residues. Germline CDR1 reads MNHEY; CDR2 reads SVGEGT. The CDR3 DNA follows: TGTGCCAGCCTGGGGACAGGGGGCTCCTACGAGCAGTACTTC. This gives the protein CASLGTGGSYEQYF.

This clonotype was observed a few times. Within a library made for alpha chains, this beta chain is off target, and its count is uninformative. The genes are TRBV7-2 and TRBJ2-1, with a possible D match to TRBD2 (6 bases). The germline CDR1 and CDR2 sequences are SGHTA and FQGNSA. This CDR3 contains 14 residues. Trimming left V 1 base short and J 8 bases short, with 12 bases between. The CDR3 spells CASSLDGSEDEQFF. The CDR3 DNA reads as TGTGCCAGCAGCTTAGACGGGAGTGAAGATGAGCAGTTCTTC. The full variable domain, in which reference TRBV7-2 and TRBJ2-1 provide the parts outside the CDR3, is GAGVSQSPSNKVTEKGKDVELRCDPISGHTALYWYRQSLGQGLEFLIYFQGNSAPDKSGLPSDRFSAERTGGSVSTLTIQRTQQEDSAVYLCASSLDGSEDEQFFGPGTRLTVL.

By share, this clonotype ranks as medium-sized (0.01 to 0.1%). This beta chain is off target for a library built for alpha chains, so its abundance means little. V is TRBV14 and J is TRBJ2-4; D gene ambiguous. This CDR3 is 13 amino acids long. The germline gives CDR1 SGHDN, CDR2 FVKESK. Trimming pared 3 bases from V and 6 bases from J, leaving 9 bases between. The CDR3 DNA is TGTGCCAGCAGCCAGGTACCGGGAAACATTCAGTACTTC. Amino acid sequence: CASSQVPGNIQYF. Full variable domain (remainder filled in from reference TRBV14 and TRBJ2-4): EAGVTQFPSHSVIEKGQTVTLRCDPISGHDNLYWYRRVMGKEIKFLLHFVKESKQDESGMPNNRFLAERTGGTYSTLKVQPAELEDSGVYFCASSQVPGNIQYFGAGTRLSVL.

This clonotype is termed medium-sized. The size of this beta chain means little, since it is a stray read in a library made for alpha chains. The rearrangement joins TRBV6-6 to TRBJ2-2; 7 bases align to TRBD1. The V and J ends lost 5 bases and 0 bases, in that order; junction bases with no gene match: 3. Germline V gene sequence: CDR1 MNHNY, CDR2 SVGAGI (reference sequence). This CDR3 region has 15 residues. CDR3 region: CASSPGQANTGELFF. CDR3 DNA sequence: TGTGCCAGCAGTCCCGGACAGGCGAACACCGGGGAGCTGTTTTTT.

With regard to this clonotype: This beta chain came through as a stray read in a library set up for alpha chains, and its size says little. CDR3 in DNA: TGTGCCAGCAGGCGGAGGCCTCAAGAGACCCAGTACTTC. Protein: CASRRRPQETQYF. The rearrangement joins TRBV7-6 to TRBJ2-5; a possible D gene is TRBD2 (5 bases). Trimming removed 6 bases at V and 2 bases at J, with 10 bases between. CDR1 is SGHVS and CDR2 is FNYEAQ in the germline V gene. The CDR3 contains 13 residues.

Relative to its sample, this clonotype is medium-sized. The library was built for alpha chains, so this beta chain is an off-target read and its size means little. The chain recombines TRBV11-2 with TRBJ2-2; possible D gene TRBD2, 5 bases. The CDR3 totals 13 residues. V was trimmed by 1 base and J by 7 bases, leaving 7 bases between them. Germline CDR1 and CDR2: SGHAT and FQNNGV. This chain's CDR3 is CASSLAGIGELFF. The CDR3 DNA follows: TGTGCCAGCAGCTTAGCGGGGATCGGGGAGCTGTTTTTT.

The sample holds a few counts of this clonotype. This beta chain is off target for a library built for alpha chains, so its abundance means little. The rearrangement uses TRBV20-1 and TRBJ2-1; no reliable D call. Germline CDR1 is DFQATT and CDR2 is SNEGSKA (reference sequence). Trimming removed 0 bases from V and 9 bases from J, with 9 bases in between. The CDR3 has 12 residues. The CDR3 nucleotides read TGCAGTGCTAGAGATTCACTCGGTGAGCAGTTCTTC. Amino acids: CSARDSLGEQFF.

By sample fraction, this clonotype is medium-sized. Because the library targeted alpha chains, this beta chain is an off-target read whose size means little. This rearrangement joins TRBV20-1 to TRBJ2-2; TRBD2 matches at 12 bases. V lost 6 bases to trimming and J lost 2 bases; unmatched junction nucleotides: 7. CDR3 length: 16 residues. Germline assignment: CDR1 DFQATT and CDR2 SNEGSKA (reference sequence). The CDR3 reads CSASTSGRKNTGELFF. In nucleotides, the CDR3 is TGCAGTGCAAGTACTAGCGGGAGGAAAAACACCGGGGAGCTGTTTTTT.

By share of the sample, this clonotype is medium-sized. The junction does not match germline at one end; this may be a read error. This beta chain slipped into a library made for alpha chains as a stray read, so its size is not meaningful. V is TRBV7-9 and J is TRBJ1-2; 7 nucleotides align to TRBD1. Germline CDR1 and CDR2: SEHNR and FQNEAQ (reference sequence). The CDR3 has 14 amino acids. The CDR3 region is CASSFPRGTEPLIF. CDR3 in DNA: TGTGCCAGCAGCTTCCCCCGAGGGACAGAGCCCCTTATCTTC.

This clonotype is deemed medium-sized. Since it is a stray read in a library aimed at alpha chains, this beta chain has a size that is not meaningful. The rearrangement links TRBV7-2 to TRBJ2-7; 11 positions match TRBD2. The V and J ends lost 1 base and 4 bases, in that order; junction bases with no gene match: 3. Germline loops: CDR1 SGHTA, CDR2 FQGNSA. The length of the CDR3 is 15 residues. CDR3 loop: CASSLGASGGYEQYF. The CDR3 DNA follows: TGTGCCAGCAGCTTAGGGGCTAGCGGGGGGTACGAGCAGTACTTC. Supplemented by reference TRBV7-2 and TRBJ2-7, the full variable domain reads GAGVSQSPSNKVTEKGKDVELRCDPISGHTALYWYRQSLGQGLEFLIYFQGNSAPDKSGLPSDRFSAERTGGSVSTLTIQRTQQEDSAVYLCASSLGASGGYEQYFGPGTRLTVT.

This clonotype was recorded at least ten times. With the library built for alpha chains, this beta chain is off target and its frequency is not meaningful. The gene calls are TRBV20-1 and TRBJ2-1; D gene uncertain. Germline CDR1 reads DFQATT; CDR2 reads SNEGSKA (reference sequence). This CDR3 contains 13 residues. V dropped 0 bases and J dropped 3 bases, with 6 bases sitting between them. The DNA for the CDR3 is TGCAGTGCTAGAGATGGTCTCTACAATGAGCAGTTCTTC. This gives the protein CSARDGLYNEQFF.

Within the sample, this clonotype is medium-sized. A library prepared for alpha chains yielded this beta chain as an off-target read; its size is of little meaning. The chain couples TRBV12-3 or TRBV12-4 to TRBJ1-5; tentative D call: TRBD1 (6 bases). CDR3 length: 11 residues. Trimming pared 5 bases from V and 13 bases from J, leaving 12 bases between. The CDR3 DNA sequence: TGTGCCAGCAGTATGGGACACCTTCAGCATTTT. It encodes CASSMGHLQHF.

Remarks on this clonotype: Because this beta chain is a stray read in a library intended to capture alpha chains, its abundance should not be given much weight. The chain recombines TRBV12-3 or TRBV12-4 with TRBJ1-3; D unclear. This CDR3 has 12 amino acids. Trimming removed 6 bases at V and 4 bases at J, with 7 bases between. The CDR3 spells CASRPSGNTIYF. CDR3 nucleotide sequence: TGTGCCAGCAGACCTTCCGGAAACACCATATATTTT.

About this clonotype itself: With the library built for alpha chains, this beta chain is off target and its frequency is not meaningful. This chain joins TRBV6-2 or TRBV6-3 and TRBJ2-2; D uncertain. V was trimmed by 3 bases and J by 0 bases, leaving 5 bases between them. The CDR3 runs 14 residues. Germline V lookup: CDR1 MNHEY, CDR2 SVGEGT. The CDR3 DNA reads as TGTGCCAGCAGTTATAGGGCGAACACCGGGGAGCTGTTTTTT. It codes for CASSYRANTGELFF.

This clonotype is deemed medium-sized (0.01 to 0.1%). Because this beta chain is a stray read in a library intended to capture alpha chains, its abundance should not be given much weight. The chain employs TRBV7-6 and TRBJ2-2; D tentatively fits TRBD1 or TRBD2 (5 bases each). The CDR3 loop spans 15 amino acids. Between the trimmed V and J ends, which lost 1 base and 6 bases, there was a span of 12 bases. Germline CDR1 SGHVS, CDR2 FNYEAQ. The CDR3 nucleotides are TGTGCCAGCAGCTTAGGAAAGGGACGGGCCGGGGAGCTGTTTTTT. It translates to CASSLGKGRAGELFF.